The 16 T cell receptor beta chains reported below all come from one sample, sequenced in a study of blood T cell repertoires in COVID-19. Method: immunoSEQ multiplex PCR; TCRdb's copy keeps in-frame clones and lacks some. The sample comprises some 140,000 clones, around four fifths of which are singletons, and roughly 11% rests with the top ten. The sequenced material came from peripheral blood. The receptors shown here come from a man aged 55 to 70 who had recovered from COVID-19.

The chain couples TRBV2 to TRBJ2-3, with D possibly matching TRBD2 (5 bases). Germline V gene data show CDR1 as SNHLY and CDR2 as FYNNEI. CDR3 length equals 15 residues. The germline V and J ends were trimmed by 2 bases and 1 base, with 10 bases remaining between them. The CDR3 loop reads CASSELGSGTDTQYF. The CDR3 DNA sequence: TGTGCCAGCAGTGAACTGGGTAGCGGCACAGATACGCAGTATTTT.

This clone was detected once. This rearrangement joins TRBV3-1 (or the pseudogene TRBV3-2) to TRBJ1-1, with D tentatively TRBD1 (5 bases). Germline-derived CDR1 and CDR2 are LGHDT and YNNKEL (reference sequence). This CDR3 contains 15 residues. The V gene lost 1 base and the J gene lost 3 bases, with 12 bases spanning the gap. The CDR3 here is CASSQAGWGDTEAFF. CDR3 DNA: TGTGCCAGCAGCCAAGCCGGGTGGGGCGACACTGAAGCTTTCTTT.

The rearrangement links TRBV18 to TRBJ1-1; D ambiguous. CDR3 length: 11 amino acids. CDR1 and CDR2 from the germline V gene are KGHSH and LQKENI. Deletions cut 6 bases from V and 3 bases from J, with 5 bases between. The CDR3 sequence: CASSGDTEAFF. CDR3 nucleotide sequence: TGTGCCAGCTCCGGGGACACTGAAGCTTTCTTT.

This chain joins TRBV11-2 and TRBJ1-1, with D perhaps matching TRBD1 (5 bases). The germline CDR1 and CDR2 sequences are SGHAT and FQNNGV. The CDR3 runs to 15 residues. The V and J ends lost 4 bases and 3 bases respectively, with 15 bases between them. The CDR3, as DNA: TGTGCCAGCAGCTCATATATCACAGGTTACACTGAAGCTTTCTTT. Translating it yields CASSSYITGYTEAFF.

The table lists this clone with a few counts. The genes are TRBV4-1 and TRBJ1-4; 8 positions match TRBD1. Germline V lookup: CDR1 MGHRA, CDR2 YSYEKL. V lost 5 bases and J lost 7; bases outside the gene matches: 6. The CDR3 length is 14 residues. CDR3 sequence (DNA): TGCGCCAGCAGCTCACGGACAGGGATTGAAAAACTGTTTTTT. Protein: CASSSRTGIEKLFF.

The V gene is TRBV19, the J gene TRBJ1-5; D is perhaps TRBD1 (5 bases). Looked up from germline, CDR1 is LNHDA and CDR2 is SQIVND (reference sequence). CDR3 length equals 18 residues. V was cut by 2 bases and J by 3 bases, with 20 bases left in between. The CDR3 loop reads CASSIRLGGLVDNQPQHF. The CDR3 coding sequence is TGTGCCAGTAGTATACGGCTCGGGGGTTTGGTTGACAATCAGCCCCAGCATTTT.

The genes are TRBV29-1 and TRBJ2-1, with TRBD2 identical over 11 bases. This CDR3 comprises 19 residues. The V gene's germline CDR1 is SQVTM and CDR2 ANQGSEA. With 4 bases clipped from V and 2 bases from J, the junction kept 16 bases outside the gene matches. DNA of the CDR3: TGCAGCGTTGTCAAGGGGGGACTAGCGGTAGATCCTGCCTACAATGAGCAGTTCTTC. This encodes CSVVKGGLAVDPAYNEQFF.

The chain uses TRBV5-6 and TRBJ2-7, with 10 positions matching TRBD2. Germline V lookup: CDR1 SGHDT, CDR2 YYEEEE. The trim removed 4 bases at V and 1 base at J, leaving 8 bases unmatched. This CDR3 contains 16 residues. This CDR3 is CASSRGTSARSYEQYF. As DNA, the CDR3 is TGTGCCAGCAGCCGGGGGACTAGCGCACGATCCTACGAGCAGTACTTC.

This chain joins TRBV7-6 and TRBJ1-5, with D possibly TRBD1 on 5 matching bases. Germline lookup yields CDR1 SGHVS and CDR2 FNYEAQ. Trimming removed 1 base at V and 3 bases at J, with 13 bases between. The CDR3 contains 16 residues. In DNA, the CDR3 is TGTGCCAGCAGCTTAGGGAGGGCAGGGATCAATCAGCCCCAGCATTTT. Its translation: CASSLGRAGINQPQHF.

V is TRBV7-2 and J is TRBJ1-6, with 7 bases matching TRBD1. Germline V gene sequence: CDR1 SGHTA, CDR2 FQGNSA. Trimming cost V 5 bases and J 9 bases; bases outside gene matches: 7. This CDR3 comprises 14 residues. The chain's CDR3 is CASSTRQGRSPLHF. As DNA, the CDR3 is TGTGCCAGCAGCACCCGACAGGGCCGTTCACCCCTCCACTTT.

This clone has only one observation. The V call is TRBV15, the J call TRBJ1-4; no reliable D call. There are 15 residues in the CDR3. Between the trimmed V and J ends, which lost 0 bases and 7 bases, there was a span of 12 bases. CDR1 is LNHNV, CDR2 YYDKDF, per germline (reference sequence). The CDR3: CATSREQAVGEKLFF. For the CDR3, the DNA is TGTGCCACCAGCAGAGAGCAGGCAGTAGGTGAAAAACTGTTTTTT. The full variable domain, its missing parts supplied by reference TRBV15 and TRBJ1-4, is DAMVIQNPRYQVTQFGKPVTLSCSQTLNHNVMYWYQQKSSQAPKLLFHYYDKDFNNEADTPDNFQSRRPNTSFCFLDIRSPGLGDTAMYLCATSREQAVGEKLFFGSGTQLSVL.

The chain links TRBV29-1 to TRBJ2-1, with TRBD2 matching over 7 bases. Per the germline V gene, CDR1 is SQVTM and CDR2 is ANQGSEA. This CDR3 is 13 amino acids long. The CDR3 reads CSGGGLEYNEQFF. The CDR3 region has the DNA TGCAGTGGGGGGGGACTTGAATACAATGAGCAGTTCTTC.

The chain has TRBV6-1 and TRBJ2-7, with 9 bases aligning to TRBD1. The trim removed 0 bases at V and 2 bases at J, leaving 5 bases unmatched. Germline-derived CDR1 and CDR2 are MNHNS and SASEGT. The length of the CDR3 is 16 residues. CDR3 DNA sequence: TGTGCCAGCAGTGAAGCGGACAGGGGCCCTCCCTACGAGCAGTACTTC. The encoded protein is CASSEADRGPPYEQYF.

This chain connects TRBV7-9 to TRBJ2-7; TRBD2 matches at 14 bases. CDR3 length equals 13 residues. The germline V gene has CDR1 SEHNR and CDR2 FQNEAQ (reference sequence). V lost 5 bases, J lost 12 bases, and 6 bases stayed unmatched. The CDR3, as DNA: TGTGCCAGCAGCCCCGGGACTAGCGGGGGCTCGTACTTC. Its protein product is CASSPGTSGGSYF.

The CDR3, as DNA: TGCGCCAGCACGACCGGGACAGGATCCTACGAGCAGTACTTC. It translates to CASTTGTGSYEQYF. V and J are TRBV23-1 and TRBJ2-7; 8 nucleotides line up with TRBD1. TRBV23-1 is noted as an ORF with a role that remains uncertain. CDR3 length: 14 amino acids. J was trimmed by 1 base and V by 7 bases; bases with no gene match: 6.

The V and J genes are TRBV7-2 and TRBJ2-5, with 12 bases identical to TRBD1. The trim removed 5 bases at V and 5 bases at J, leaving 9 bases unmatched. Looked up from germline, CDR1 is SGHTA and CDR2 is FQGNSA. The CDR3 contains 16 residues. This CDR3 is CASSLDWDRGQETQYF. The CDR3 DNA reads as TGTGCCAGCAGCCTTGACTGGGACAGGGGGCAGGAGACCCAGTACTTC. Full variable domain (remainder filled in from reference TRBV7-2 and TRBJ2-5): GAGVSQSPSNKVTEKGKDVELRCDPISGHTALYWYRQSLGQGLEFLIYFQGNSAPDKSGLPSDRFSAERTGGSVSTLTIQRTQQEDSAVYLCASSLDWDRGQETQYFGPGTRLLVL.